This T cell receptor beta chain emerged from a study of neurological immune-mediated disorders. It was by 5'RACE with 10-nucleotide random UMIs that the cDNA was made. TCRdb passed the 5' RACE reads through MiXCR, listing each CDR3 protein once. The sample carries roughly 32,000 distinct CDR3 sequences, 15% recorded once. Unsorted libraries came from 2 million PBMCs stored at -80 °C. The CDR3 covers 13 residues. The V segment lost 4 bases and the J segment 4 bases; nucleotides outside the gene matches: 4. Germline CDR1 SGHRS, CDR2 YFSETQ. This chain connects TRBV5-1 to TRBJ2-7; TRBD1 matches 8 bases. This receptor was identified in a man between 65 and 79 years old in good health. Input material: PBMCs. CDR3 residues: CASSGDRSYEQYF. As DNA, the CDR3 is TGCGCCAGCAGCGGGGACAGGTCTTACGAGCAGTACTTC.